This entry lists 9 T cell receptor beta chains sequenced from one sample in a study of cytomegalovirus exposure and HLA in healthy donors. Primers: 60 Vbeta forward and 13 Jbeta reverse. TCRdb's copy holds only in-frame clones and misses some; the assay was immunoSEQ multiplex PCR. Among under 95,000 clones listed, roughly 74% were seen once. Sequencing used PBMCs. The receptors here all came from a man aged 35-49 years in good health and CMV-seronegative.

The V gene is TRBV7-9, the J gene TRBJ2-7; 7 nucleotides match TRBD2. Germline lookup yields CDR1 SEHNR and CDR2 FQNEAQ (reference sequence). The CDR3 length is 14 residues. V lost 1 base to trimming and J lost 2 bases; unmatched junction nucleotides: 2. Here the CDR3 DNA reads TGTGCCAGCAGCTTAGTGGCGGGGGCCTACGAGCAGTACTTC. Translated: CASSLVAGAYEQYF.

The chain combines TRBV5-1 with TRBJ2-3; TRBD1 matches at 9 bases. The ends lost 4 bases at V and 4 bases at J; junction bases unmatched: 7. The CDR3 is 15 amino acids. Germline loops: CDR1 SGHRS, CDR2 YFSETQ. CDR3 region: CASSDTGGRSDTQYF. Here the CDR3 DNA reads TGCGCCAGCAGCGATACAGGGGGCAGGTCAGATACGCAGTATTTT.

This chain uses TRBV28 with TRBJ1-1, with a tentative D call TRBD1 (5 bases). Trimming left V 0 bases short and J 1 base short, with 12 bases between. CDR3 length: 16 residues. Germline values: CDR1 MDHEN, CDR2 SYDVKM. CDR3 residues: CASSLWGRDGNTEAFF. The CDR3 DNA reads TGTGCCAGCAGTTTATGGGGCAGGGATGGGAACACTGAAGCTTTCTTT.

The J gene is TRBJ2-5, the V gene TRBV5-1; 7 bases align to TRBD2. Per germline, CDR1 SGHRS and CDR2 YFSETQ. The CDR3 spans 13 residues. With V trimmed by 4 bases and J by 5 bases, 5 bases remained unmatched. In nucleotides, the CDR3 is TGCGCCAGCAGCGGGGAGGGGTGGGAGACCCAGTACTTC. Protein: CASSGEGWETQYF. Combining the CDR3 with reference TRBV5-1 and TRBJ2-5 gives the whole variable domain KAGVTQTPRYLIKTRGQQVTLSCSPISGHRSVSWYQQTPGQGLQFLFEYFSETQRNKGNFPGRFSGRQFSNSRSEMNVSTLELGDSALYLCASSGEGWETQYFGPGTRLLVL.

The CDR3 region has the DNA TGTGCCAGCAGCGTAGGAGGCAGGGGCGACGAGCAGTACTTC. This encodes CASSVGGRGDEQYF. The chain recombines TRBV9 with TRBJ2-7, with D possibly TRBD1 on 6 matching bases. V lost 0 bases and J 5 bases, leaving 12 bases between the germline ends. Germline CDR1 and CDR2: SGDLS and YYNGEE. CDR3 length: 14 residues. Combining the CDR3 with reference TRBV9 and TRBJ2-7 gives the whole variable domain DSGVTQTPKHLITATGQRVTLRCSPRSGDLSVYWYQQSLDQGLQFLIQYYNGEERAKGNILERFSAQQFPDLHSELNLSSLELGDSALYFCASSVGGRGDEQYFGPGTRLTVT.

V gene TRBV5-6 combines with J gene TRBJ1-2; D gene ambiguous. CDR3 length: 14 amino acids. In germline, CDR1 is SGHDT, CDR2 YYEEEE. V lost 0 bases to trimming and J lost 2 bases, with 8 bases between them. For the CDR3, the DNA is TGTGCCAGCAGCTTGGGTCGGGTAAACTATGGCTACACCTTC. Its protein is CASSLGRVNYGYTF. The entire variable domain, with the rest obtained from reference TRBV5-6 and TRBJ1-2, is as follows: DAGVTQSPTHLIKTRGQQVTLRCSPKSGHDTVSWYQQALGQGPQFIFQYYEEEERQRGNFPDRFSGHQFPNYSSELNVNALLLGDSALYLCASSLGRVNYGYTFGSGTRLTVV.

This clone has just a few counts. The chain couples TRBV2 to TRBJ2-1, with TRBD1 matching 7 bases. Germline V gene lookup returns CDR1 SNHLY and CDR2 FYNNEI. This CDR3 contains 16 residues. V shed 6 bases and J 0 bases; nucleotides not matched to a gene: 8. DNA for the CDR3: TGTGCCAGCAGAGAGGGGACAGCTTCCTCCTACAATGAGCAGTTCTTC. It is translated as CASREGTASSYNEQFF.

This clone showed up just a few times. The rearrangement links TRBV30 to TRBJ1-2; possible D gene TRBD1, 5 bases. Trimming stripped 5 bases from V and 6 bases from J, with 13 bases between. The CDR3 consists of 12 residues. Germline V gene data show CDR1 as GTSNPN and CDR2 as SVGIG (reference sequence). DNA for the CDR3: TGTGCCTGGCAGGGAGGGAAGGATGGCTACACCTTC. Protein product: CAWQGGKDGYTF. The variable domain in full, completed from reference TRBV30 and TRBJ1-2, reads SQTIHQWPATLVQPVGSPLSLECTVEGTSNPNLYWYRQAAGRGLQLLFYSVGIGQISSEVPQNLSASRPQDRQFILSSKKLLLSDSGFYLCAWQGGKDGYTFGSGTRLTVV.

The V gene is TRBV5-4, the J gene TRBJ2-1; 12 bases match TRBD2. The V and J ends lost 5 bases and 7 bases, in that order; junction bases with no gene match: 10. The CDR3 runs to 16 residues. Germline values: CDR1 SGHNT, CDR2 YYREEE (reference sequence). CDR3 sequence: CASSPRLAGAWNEQFF. The CDR3 DNA follows: TGTGCCAGCAGTCCTAGACTAGCGGGAGCCTGGAATGAGCAGTTCTTC. Based on the CDR3 plus reference TRBV5-4 and TRBJ2-1, the full variable domain is ETGVTQSPTHLIKTRGQQVTLRCSSQSGHNTVSWYQQALGQGPQFIFQYYREEENGRGNFPPRFSGLQFPNYSSELNVNALELDDSALYLCASSPRLAGAWNEQFFGPGTRLTVL.